This T cell receptor (beta chain) is drawn from a study of prognosis after radiotherapy for stage I lung cancer. This CDR3 spans 15 amino acids. Germline values: CDR1 LGHNA, CDR2 YSLEER. The V gene lost 0 bases and the J gene lost 5 bases, with 12 bases spanning the gap. TCR beta CDR3 was amplified from genomic DNA by two-round multiplex PCR. Primers (each specific to one TRBV or TRBJ gene) were used in first-round PCR. MiXCR, applied by TCRdb to the multiplex PCR reads, yields one record per CDR3 protein. The sample records about 51,000 distinct CDR3 sequences, approximately 30% being singletons. This clonotype was found many times.

The V and J genes are TRBV4-3 and TRBJ2-3; D unresolved. This TCR was sampled from a donor of 50 years or more with non-small cell lung cancer. The sample consisted of PBMCs, taken before or after stereotactic body radiation therapy (not recorded which). The CDR3 loop reads CASSQDQSGIDTQYF. In DNA form, the CDR3 reads TGCGCCAGCAGCCAAGACCAGTCGGGCATAGATACGCAGTATTTT.